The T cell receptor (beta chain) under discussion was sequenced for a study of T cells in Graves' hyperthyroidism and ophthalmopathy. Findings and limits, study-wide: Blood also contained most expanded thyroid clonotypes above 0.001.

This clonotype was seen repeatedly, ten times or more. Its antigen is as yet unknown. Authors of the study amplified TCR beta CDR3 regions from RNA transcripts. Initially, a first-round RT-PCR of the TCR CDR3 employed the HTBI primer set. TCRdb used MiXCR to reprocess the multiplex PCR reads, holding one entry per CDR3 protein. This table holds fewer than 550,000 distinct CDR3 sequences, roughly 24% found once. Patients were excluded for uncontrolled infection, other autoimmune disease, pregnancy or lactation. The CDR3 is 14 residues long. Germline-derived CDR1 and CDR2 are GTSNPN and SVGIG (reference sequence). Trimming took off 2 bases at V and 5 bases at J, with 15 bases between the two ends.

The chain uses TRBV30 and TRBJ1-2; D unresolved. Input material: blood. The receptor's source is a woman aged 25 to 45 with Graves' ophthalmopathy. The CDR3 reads CAWSFLRSPYGYTF. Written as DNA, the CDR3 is TGTGCCTGGAGTTTTCTCAGGAGCCCATATGGCTACACCTTC. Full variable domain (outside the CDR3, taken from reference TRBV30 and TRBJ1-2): SQTIHQWPATLVQPVGSPLSLECTVEGTSNPNLYWYRQAAGRGLQLLFYSVGIGQISSEVPQNLSASRPQDRQFILSSKKLLLSDSGFYLCAWSFLRSPYGYTFGSGTRLTVV.